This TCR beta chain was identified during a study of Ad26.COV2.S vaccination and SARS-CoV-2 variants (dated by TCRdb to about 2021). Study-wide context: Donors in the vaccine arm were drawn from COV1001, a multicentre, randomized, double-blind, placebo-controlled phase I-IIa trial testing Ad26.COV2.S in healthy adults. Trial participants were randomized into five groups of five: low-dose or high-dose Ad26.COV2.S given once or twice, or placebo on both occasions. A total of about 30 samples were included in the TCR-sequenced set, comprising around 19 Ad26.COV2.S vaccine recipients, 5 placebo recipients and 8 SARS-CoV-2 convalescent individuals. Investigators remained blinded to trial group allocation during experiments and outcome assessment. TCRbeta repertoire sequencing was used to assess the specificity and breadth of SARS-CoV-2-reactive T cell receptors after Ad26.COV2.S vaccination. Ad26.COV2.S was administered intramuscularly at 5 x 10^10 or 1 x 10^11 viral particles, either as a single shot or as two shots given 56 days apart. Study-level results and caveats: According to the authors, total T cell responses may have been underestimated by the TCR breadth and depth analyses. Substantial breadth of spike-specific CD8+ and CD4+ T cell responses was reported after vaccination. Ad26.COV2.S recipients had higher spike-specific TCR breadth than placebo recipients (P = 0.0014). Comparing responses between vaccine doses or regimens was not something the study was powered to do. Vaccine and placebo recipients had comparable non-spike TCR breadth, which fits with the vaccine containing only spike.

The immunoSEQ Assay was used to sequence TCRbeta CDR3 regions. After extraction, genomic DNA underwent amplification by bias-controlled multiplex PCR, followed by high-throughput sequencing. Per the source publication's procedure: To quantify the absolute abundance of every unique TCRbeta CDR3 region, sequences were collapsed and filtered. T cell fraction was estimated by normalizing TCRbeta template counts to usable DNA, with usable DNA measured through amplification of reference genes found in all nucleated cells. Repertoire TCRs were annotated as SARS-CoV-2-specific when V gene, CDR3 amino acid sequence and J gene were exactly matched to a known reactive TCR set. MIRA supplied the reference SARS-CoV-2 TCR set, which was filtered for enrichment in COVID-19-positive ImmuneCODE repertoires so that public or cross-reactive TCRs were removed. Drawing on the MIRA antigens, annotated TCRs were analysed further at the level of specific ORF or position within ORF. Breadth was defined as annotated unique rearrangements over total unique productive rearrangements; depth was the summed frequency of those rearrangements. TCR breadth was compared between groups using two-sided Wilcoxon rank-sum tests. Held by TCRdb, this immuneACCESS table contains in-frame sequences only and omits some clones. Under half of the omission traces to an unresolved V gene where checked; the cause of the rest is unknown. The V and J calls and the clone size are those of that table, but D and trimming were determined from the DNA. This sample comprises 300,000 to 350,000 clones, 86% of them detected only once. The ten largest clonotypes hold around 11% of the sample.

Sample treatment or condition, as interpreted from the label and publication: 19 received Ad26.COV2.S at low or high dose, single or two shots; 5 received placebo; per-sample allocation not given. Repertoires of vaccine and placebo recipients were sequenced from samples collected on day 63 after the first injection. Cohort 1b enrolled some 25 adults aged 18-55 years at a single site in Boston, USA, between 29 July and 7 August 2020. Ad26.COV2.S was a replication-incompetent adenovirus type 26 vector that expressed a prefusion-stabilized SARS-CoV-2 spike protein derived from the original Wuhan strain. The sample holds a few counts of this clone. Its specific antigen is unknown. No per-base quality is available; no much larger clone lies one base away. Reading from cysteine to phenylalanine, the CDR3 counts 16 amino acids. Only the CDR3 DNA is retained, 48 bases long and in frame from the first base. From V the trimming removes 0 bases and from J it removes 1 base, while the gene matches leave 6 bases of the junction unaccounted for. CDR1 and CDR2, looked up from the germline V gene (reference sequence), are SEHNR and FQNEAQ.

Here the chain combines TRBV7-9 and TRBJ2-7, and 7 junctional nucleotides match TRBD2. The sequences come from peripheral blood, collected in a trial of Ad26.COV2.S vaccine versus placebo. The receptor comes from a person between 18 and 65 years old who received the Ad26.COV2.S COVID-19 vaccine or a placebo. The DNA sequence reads TGTGCCAGCAGCTTAGCGCAGGTAGCGGGTTCCTACGAGCAGTACTTC. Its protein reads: CASSLAQVAGSYEQYF.